Below are 27 T cell receptor beta chains sequenced from a single sample in a study of cytomegalovirus exposure and HLA in healthy donors. A multiplex PCR was run with 60 Vbeta primers and 13 Jbeta primers. TCRdb's table, derived via immunoSEQ multiplex PCR, lists solely in-frame clones and lacks some. Among about 170,000 clones listed, around 80% were seen once. The specimen sequenced was PBMCs. The receptors derive from a male donor in good health and CMV-seronegative.

Here the CDR3 reads CASREGPTQETQYF. The CDR3 coding sequence is TGCGCCAGCAGGGAGGGACCTACCCAAGAGACCCAGTACTTC. The chain carries TRBV5-1 and TRBJ2-5; D might be TRBD2 (6 bases). Trimming took off 5 bases at V and 1 base at J, with 12 bases between the two ends. Per the germline V gene, CDR1 is SGHRS and CDR2 is YFSETQ. This CDR3 has 14 residues.

V is TRBV5-1 and J is TRBJ1-1; TRBD1 matches at 11 bases. J gave up 7 bases and V 3 bases, and 5 bases lay outside the gene matches. Germline CDR1 and CDR2: SGHRS and YFSETQ. The CDR3 totals 14 residues. CDR3 in DNA: TGCGCCAGCAGCTCTGGACAGGGGGCCAATGAAGCTTTCTTT. Protein product: CASSSGQGANEAFF.

The chain is built from TRBV7-6 and TRBJ2-3; 7 nucleotides line up with TRBD1. The CDR3 sequence is 14 residues long. The germline CDR1 and CDR2 sequences are SGHVS and FNYEAQ. The trim removed 6 bases at V and 5 bases at J, leaving 8 bases unmatched. In DNA form, the CDR3 reads TGTGCCAGCAGTTTACAGGGGCTGGGAGATACGCAGTATTTT. Translating it yields CASSLQGLGDTQYF.

The chain is built from TRBV7-6 and TRBJ2-7; maybe TRBD1 (6 bases). The CDR3 consists of 16 residues. The germline CDR1 and CDR2 sequences are SGHVS and FNYEAQ. Trimming left V 0 bases short and J 0 bases short, with 12 bases between. The CDR3 loop is CASSLAQGPSSYEQYF. CDR3 DNA sequence: TGTGCCAGCAGCTTAGCGCAGGGGCCTTCCTCCTACGAGCAGTACTTC.

V gene TRBV7-7 combines with J gene TRBJ2-7; D gene ambiguous. In germline, CDR1 is SSHAT, CDR2 FNYEAQ (reference sequence). This CDR3 spans 13 amino acids. Trimming removed 0 bases at V and 4 bases at J, with 7 bases between. The CDR3 loop reads CASSLARDYEQYF. CDR3 in DNA: TGTGCCAGCAGCTTAGCGCGCGATTACGAGCAGTACTTC.

The V and J genes are TRBV29-1 and TRBJ2-3; D is possibly TRBD2 (6 bases). This CDR3 region has 14 residues. Between the trimmed V and J ends, which lost 6 bases and 4 bases, there was a span of 17 bases. The germline V gene encodes CDR1 SQVTM and CDR2 ANQGSEA. CDR3 region: CSVEPGLMADTQYF. The CDR3 bases are TGCAGCGTGGAACCGGGACTCATGGCAGATACGCAGTATTTT.

The chain has TRBV6-1 and TRBJ1-3; 7 bases align to TRBD1. The CDR3 spans 15 residues. After removal of 4 bases from V and 2 bases from J, the junction contained 5 bases not matched to a gene. CDR1 MNHNS and CDR2 SASEGT come from the germline V gene. CDR3 DNA sequence: TGTGCCAGCAGTGGACAGGGCTTCGCTGGAAACACCATATATTTT. This codes for CASSGQGFAGNTIYF.

The J gene is TRBJ1-1, the V gene TRBV7-9; possible D gene TRBD1, 6 bases. Trimming took off 5 bases at V and 0 bases at J, with 19 bases between the two ends. The CDR3 sequence is 17 residues long. CDR1 is SEHNR and CDR2 is FQNEAQ in the germline V gene (reference sequence). CDR3 loop: CASSPYRGGGLNTEAFF. For the CDR3, the DNA is TGTGCCAGCAGCCCATACCGGGGGGGCGGTCTGAACACTGAAGCTTTCTTT.

J is TRBJ1-1 and V is TRBV29-1; the match to TRBD1 covers 12 bases. Germline lookup yields CDR1 SQVTM and CDR2 ANQGSEA. CDR3 length: 14 residues. The V gene end was trimmed by 6 bases and the J gene end by 11 bases; junction bases not matched to a gene: 13. As DNA, the CDR3 is TGCAGCGTGGGGTACCGAGGGACAGGGGGCTTCGCTTTCTTT. This gives the protein CSVGYRGTGGFAFF.

A word on this clone: The same CDR3 can be traced to other DNA sequences in this sample. The CDR3 spells CASSPDGQGRYGYTF. CDR3 bases: TGTGCCAGCTCACCAGACGGACAGGGGAGGTATGGCTACACCTTC. The J gene is TRBJ1-2, the V gene TRBV18; TRBD1 aligns across 9 bases. Germline CDR1 is KGHSH and CDR2 is LQKENI. The V and J ends lost 2 bases and 5 bases, in that order; junction bases with no gene match: 6. The CDR3 spans 15 residues.

This clone is a singleton in its sample. V and J are TRBV5-4 and TRBJ2-7; 8 bases fit TRBD2. The V gene end was trimmed by 0 bases and the J gene end by 6 bases; junction bases not matched to a gene: 11. The CDR3 loop spans 16 amino acids. CDR1 SGHNT and CDR2 YYREEE come from the germline V gene (reference sequence). CDR3 region: CASSLEPAGLASEQYF. The DNA for the CDR3 is TGTGCCAGCAGCTTGGAACCCGCCGGACTAGCCAGCGAGCAGTACTTC.

The rearrangement links TRBV6-6 to TRBJ2-4, with D hard to call. The germline gives CDR1 MNHNY, CDR2 SVGAGI (reference sequence). The CDR3 is 12 amino acids. Trimming cost V 6 bases and J 8 bases, with 11 bases left between them. CDR3 protein: CASSPFGDIQYF. Written as DNA, the CDR3 is TGTGCCAGCAGCCCCTTTGGAGACATTCAGTACTTC.

A word on this clone: The identical CDR3 is also encoded by other nucleotide sequences in the sample. This CDR3 is CASSPTGSNQPQHF. The CDR3 bases are TGTGCCAGCAGCCCGACGGGGAGCAATCAGCCCCAGCATTTT. The chain has TRBV7-9 and TRBJ1-5; D is ambiguous. The CDR3 has 14 residues. The V end lost 5 bases, the J end lost 1 base, and 9 bases lay between the germline ends. Per the germline V gene, CDR1 is SEHNR and CDR2 is FQNEAQ (reference sequence).

This clone has just one count. The chain uses TRBV7-8 and TRBJ1-2, with D tentatively TRBD1 (5 bases). V shed 0 bases and J shed 1 base, with 9 bases lying between them. Germline V gene data show CDR1 as SGHVS and CDR2 as FQNEAQ. This CDR3 spans 15 amino acids. The CDR3 sequence is CASSLASGRNYGYTF. The DNA for the CDR3 is TGTGCCAGCAGCTTAGCCTCAGGGCGTAACTATGGCTACACCTTC. Using reference TRBV7-8 and TRBJ1-2 for the parts outside the CDR3, the full variable domain is GAGVSQSPRYKVAKRGQDVALRCDPISGHVSLFWYQQALGQGPEFLTYFQNEAQLDKSGLPSDRFFAERPEGSVSTLKIQRTQQEDSAVYLCASSLASGRNYGYTFGSGTRLTVV.

This chain uses TRBV4-1 with TRBJ2-1; the match to TRBD1 covers 8 bases. V lost 3 bases, J lost 7 bases, and 11 bases stayed unmatched. This CDR3 spans 16 amino acids. Germline V gene sequence: CDR1 MGHRA, CDR2 YSYEKL. The CDR3 DNA reads TGCGCCAGCAGCCACAACGCGCAGGGGGCGTATAATGAGCAGTTCTTC. Amino acid sequence: CASSHNAQGAYNEQFF.

This clone was seen a few times. V is TRBV29-1 and J is TRBJ1-2; D gene unclear. Trimming pared 6 bases from V and 1 base from J, leaving 15 bases between. This CDR3 contains 14 residues. Looked up from germline, CDR1 is SQVTM and CDR2 is ANQGSEA. CDR3 sequence (DNA): TGCAGCGTAGGTTTAACAGCATTTAACTATGGCTACACCTTC. It codes for CSVGLTAFNYGYTF.

The rearrangement uses TRBV29-1 and TRBJ2-2; 8 nucleotides match TRBD2. In germline, CDR1 is SQVTM, CDR2 ANQGSEA. J was trimmed by 3 bases and V by 6 bases; bases with no gene match: 9. The CDR3 loop spans 15 amino acids. This chain's CDR3 is CSVGTSRGDTGELFF. CDR3 sequence (DNA): TGCAGCGTGGGGACTAGTCGGGGAGACACCGGGGAGCTGTTTTTT.

This chain connects TRBV5-1 to TRBJ1-2; 8 bases line up with TRBD1. Germline V gene data show CDR1 as SGHRS and CDR2 as YFSETQ. This CDR3 is built from 15 residues. V shed 0 bases and J 5 bases; nucleotides not matched to a gene: 6. The CDR3 protein is CASSLAQGAIYGYTF. In DNA, the CDR3 is TGCGCCAGCAGCTTGGCCCAGGGGGCTATTTATGGCTACACCTTC.

The genes are TRBV7-2 and TRBJ2-7; D is possibly TRBD1 (5 bases). This CDR3 is 15 amino acids long. Trimming took off 5 bases at V and 0 bases at J, with 14 bases between the two ends. Germline CDR1 is SGHTA and CDR2 is FQGNSA. CDR3 sequence: CASSQRTKSSYEQYF. The CDR3 DNA reads as TGTGCCAGCAGCCAACGGACAAAGAGCTCCTACGAGCAGTACTTC.

J is TRBJ1-6 and V is TRBV27; 7 bases agree with TRBD1. CDR1 and CDR2 (germline): MNHEY, SMNVEV (reference sequence). J gave up 0 bases and V 6 bases, and 8 bases lay outside the gene matches. The CDR3 spans 17 residues. The CDR3 DNA follows: TGTGCCAGCAGCGGGACAGTGAGGAGCTCCTATAATTCACCCCTCCACTTT. Amino acid sequence: CASSGTVRSSYNSPLHF.

The chain employs TRBV5-1 and TRBJ1-6, with 8 positions matching TRBD1. The CDR3 is 15 amino acids. Germline CDR1 SGHRS, CDR2 YFSETQ. J was trimmed by 8 bases and V by 0 bases; bases with no gene match: 4. CDR3 residues: CASSLGTGRHSPLHF. For the CDR3, the DNA is TGCGCCAGCAGCTTGGGGACAGGGAGGCATTCACCCCTCCACTTT. The whole variable domain, remainder taken from reference TRBV5-1 and TRBJ1-6, is KAGVTQTPRYLIKTRGQQVTLSCSPISGHRSVSWYQQTPGQGLQFLFEYFSETQRNKGNFPGRFSGRQFSNSRSEMNVSTLELGDSALYLCASSLGTGRHSPLHFGNGTRLTVT.

The V and J genes are TRBV7-9 and TRBJ1-3; D ambiguous. Germline V CDR1 and CDR2: SEHNR, FQNEAQ (reference sequence). CDR3 length equals 16 residues. Between the trimmed V and J ends, which lost 1 base and 0 bases, there was a span of 10 bases. The CDR3: CASSLVLTISGNTIYF. The CDR3 coding sequence is TGTGCCAGCAGCTTAGTTCTGACAATCTCTGGAAACACCATATATTTT.

The gene calls are TRBV11-2 and TRBJ1-3, with D uncertain. With 0 bases removed from V and 2 bases from J, the gap between germline ends came to 11 bases. This CDR3 is 16 amino acids long. Germline values: CDR1 SGHAT, CDR2 FQNNGV. CDR3 coding DNA: TGTGCCAGCAGCTTAGATCGGGTGGTCGCTGGAAACACCATATATTTT. This encodes CASSLDRVVAGNTIYF.

The rearrangement links TRBV27 to TRBJ2-2; 11 bases align to TRBD1. V shed 5 bases and J 2 bases; nucleotides not matched to a gene: 4. The CDR3 contains 16 residues. Germline CDR1 MNHEY, CDR2 SMNVEV (reference sequence). This CDR3 reads CASSPGTGGNTGELFF. The CDR3 nucleotides read TGTGCCAGCAGTCCCGGGACAGGGGGTAACACCGGGGAGCTGTTTTTT.

V is TRBV25-1 and J is TRBJ2-5; 10 bases map to TRBD2. The germline gives CDR1 MGHDK, CDR2 SYGVNS. This CDR3 comprises 18 residues. Germline trimming cut 6 bases from V and 4 bases from J; bases unmatched to any gene: 17. This CDR3 is CASSPRGGSGGYGETQYF. CDR3 sequence (DNA): TGTGCCAGCAGCCCTAGAGGGGGTAGCGGGGGGTACGGAGAGACCCAGTACTTC.

V and J are TRBV5-1 and TRBJ2-7, with 12 positions matching TRBD1. In germline, CDR1 is SGHRS, CDR2 YFSETQ. This CDR3 comprises 16 residues. Losses at the gene ends were 3 bases for V and 3 bases for J; bases not matched to a gene: 7. DNA of the CDR3: TGCGCCAGCAGCTGGGACAGGGGGCGAATAAACTACGAGCAGTACTTC. The encoded protein is CASSWDRGRINYEQYF.

This sequence joins TRBV25-1 and TRBJ2-1; maybe TRBD2 (7 bases). Germline CDR1 is MGHDK and CDR2 is SYGVNS. V was pared by 5 bases and J by 4 bases, with 15 bases between. The CDR3 length is 15 residues. CDR3 in DNA: TGTGCCAGCAGTTCGGGTGGGGGGGCGTACAATGAGCAGTTCTTC. The encoded protein is CASSSGGGAYNEQFF.